This is a list of T cell receptor beta chains from one sample in a study of OX40 agonist ivuxolimab in advanced cancers. The assay was immunoSEQ multiplex PCR, and TCRdb's table has in-frame clones only and misses some. The data hold 20,000 to 25,000 clones, with approximately 80% observed a single time. The sample here was CD4+ or CD8+ T cells sorted from blood, taken in a trial of the OX40 agonist ivuxolimab. These receptor sequences come from an adult with an advanced solid tumor such as melanoma, head and neck, liver or kidney cancer. The CDR3 runs from the conserved cysteine through the conserved F or W. D genes are given only for firm matches. Not every row has a clone size; where given, it reads once, few, many or a size class.

j_call d_call v_call clone_size cdr3_aa cdr3_nt
TRBJ1-6 NA TRBV5-1 NA CASSLRGREESLHF TGCGCCAGCAGCTTGCGGGGCAGGGAAGAATCCCTCCACTTT
TRBJ2-1 TRBD2 TRBV7-9 few CASISEEGGLYNEQFF TGTGCCAGCATCTCAGAGGAGGGAGGGCTCTACAATGAGCAGTTCTTC
TRBJ1-5 NA TRBV5-1 NA CASSLNSNQPQHF TGCGCCAGCAGCTTAAATAGCAATCAGCCCCAGCATTTT
TRBJ1-1 NA TRBV20-1 few CSARDYTEAFF TGCAGTGCTAGAGACTACACTGAAGCTTTCTTT
TRBJ1-5 NA TRBV9 NA CASSPDGRVWPQHF TGTGCCAGCAGCCCGGACGGGCGGGTTTGGCCCCAGCATTTT
TRBJ2-7 NA TRBV10-3 NA CAISADYNYEQYF TGTGCCATCAGTGCGGACTACAACTACGAGCAGTACTTC
TRBJ2-7 TRBD2 TRBV13 NA CASSPKGLATGEQYF TGTGCCAGCAGCCCCAAGGGACTAGCGACGGGAGAGCAGTACTTC
TRBJ1-3 NA TRBV9 NA CASSVGASSGNTIYF TGTGCCAGCAGCGTAGGGGCTAGCTCTGGAAACACCATATATTTT
TRBJ2-7 NA TRBV11-2 NA CASSLAGVFYEQYF TGTGCCAGCAGCTTAGCGGGGGTTTTCTACGAGCAGTACTTC
TRBJ2-7 NA TRBV16 NA CASSQRGTNEQYF TGTGCCAGCAGCCAAAGGGGTACCAACGAGCAGTACTTC
TRBJ2-7 NA TRBV11-2 NA CASSLALAYEQYF TGTGCCAGCAGCTTAGCTCTAGCCTACGAGCAGTACTTC
TRBJ1-2 TRBD1 TRBV6-1 NA CASSEGLGQGFGYTF TGTGCCAGCAGTGAAGGCCTGGGACAGGGGTTTGGCTACACCTTC
TRBJ2-2 NA TRBV13 NA CASSLGVRTNTGELFF TGTGCCAGCAGCTTAGGGGTGCGAACGAACACCGGGGAGCTGTTTTTT
TRBJ1-3 NA TRBV7-2 NA CASSLGGTPYVGNTIYF TGTGCCAGCAGCTTAGGTGGGACCCCATATGTCGGAAACACCATATATTTT
TRBJ2-1 NA TRBV7-7 NA CASSLGGFTDEQFF TGTGCTAGCAGCTTAGGGGGGTTTACGGATGAGCAGTTCTTC
TRBJ1-2 NA TRBV18 NA CASSPWGSYGYTF TGTGCCAGCTCACCATGGGGAAGCTATGGCTACACCTTC
TRBJ2-1 TRBD2 TRBV2 medium-sized CASTREDGSYNEQFF TGTGCCAGCACGCGGGAGGATGGGAGCTACAATGAGCAGTTCTTC
TRBJ2-7 NA TRBV9 NA CASSPPSYEQYF TGTGCCAGCAGCCCCCCCTCCTACGAGCAGTACTTC
TRBJ1-1 NA TRBV6-5 NA CASSYFLGYTEAFF TGTGCCAGCAGTTACTTTCTAGGGTACACTGAAGCTTTCTTT
TRBJ2-5 NA TRBV29-1 NA CSVEDWGASQETQYF TGCAGCGTTGAAGATTGGGGGGCATCTCAAGAGACCCAGTACTTC
TRBJ2-7 NA TRBV2 medium-sized CASSEYQGNPYEQYF TGTGCCAGCAGTGAATACCAGGGTAATCCCTACGAGCAGTACTTC
TRBJ1-1 NA TRBV5-6 few CASSLGRRVNTEAFF TGTGCCAGCAGCTTGGGGAGGAGGGTGAACACTGAAGCTTTCTTT
TRBJ1-1 NA TRBV7-8 NA CASSLGAGPLNTEAFF TGTGCCAGCAGCTTAGGAGCAGGCCCCCTGAACACTGAAGCTTTCTTT
TRBJ1-1 NA TRBV9 NA CASSVAGNTEAFF TGTGCCAGCAGCGTAGCTGGAAACACTGAAGCTTTCTTT
TRBJ2-7 NA TRBV4-1 once CASSHPGQGYEQYFGPWVF NA
TRBJ2-2 NA TRBV7-2 NA CASSLRGSNTGELFF TGTGCCAGCAGCTTACGTGGGAGCAATACCGGGGAGCTGTTTTTT
TRBJ2-7 TRBD1 TRBV27 NA CASSSPTGDEQYF TGTGCCAGCAGTTCGCCCACAGGGGACGAGCAGTACTTC
TRBJ1-2 TRBD1 TRBV7-9 NA CASSSGQAMYGYTF TGTGCCAGCAGCTCCGGACAGGCCATGTATGGCTACACCTTC
TRBJ1-2 NA TRBV4-1 medium-sized CASSQETRAHYGYTF TGCGCCAGCAGCCAAGAGACCAGGGCACACTATGGCTACACCTTC
TRBJ2-1 NA TRBV27 NA CASSPQPSSYNEQFF TGTGCCAGCAGTCCCCAACCGAGCTCCTACAATGAGCAGTTCTTC
TRBJ2-5 NA TRBV9 NA CASTPYSGSETQYF TGTGCCAGCACCCCCTATTCCGGGAGCGAGACCCAGTACTTC
TRBJ1-1 NA TRBV7-4 once CASSLFANTEAFF TGTGCCAGCAGCTTATTTGCGAACACTGAAGCTTTCTTT
TRBJ2-1 TRBD2 TRBV5-4 NA CASSLELAPGNEQFF TGTGCCAGCAGCTTGGAACTAGCGCCAGGCAATGAGCAGTTCTTC
TRBJ2-7 TRBD2 TRBV13 NA CASSSGGGRVYEQYF TGTGCCAGCAGCTCCGGCGGGGGTAGGGTCTACGAGCAGTACTTC
TRBJ2-3 TRBD2 TRBV19 once CASSPRSSGMPDTQYF TGTGCCAGTAGTCCCCGGTCTAGCGGGATGCCAGATACGCAGTATTTT
TRBJ1-1 TRBD1 TRBV4-3 NA CASSHTTGFLPEAFF TGCGCCAGCAGCCACACGACAGGGTTCTTGCCTGAAGCTTTCTTT
TRBJ2-7 NA TRBV2 NA CASSVGSLSYEQYF TGTGCCAGCAGTGTAGGCAGCCTCTCCTACGAGCAGTACTTC
TRBJ1-4 TRBD1 TRBV19 NA CASSGQVWEKLFF TGTGCCAGTAGTGGACAGGTGTGGGAAAAACTGTTTTTT
TRBJ1-2 TRBD1 TRBV9 NA CASWTGGYGYTF TGTGCCAGCTGGACAGGGGGCTATGGCTACACCTTC
TRBJ2-7 NA TRBV7-2 few CASSTTGEIYEQYF TGTGCCAGCAGCACTACGGGAGAAATTTACGAGCAGTACTTC